Reported below is one TCR beta chain. What it binds is not known. These data are taken from a study of identifying expanded T cells in peripheral blood. Measured with immunoSEQ multiplex PCR; TCRdb has only the in-frame clones, and not every one. Here the sample spans about 94,000 clones, around 90% being singletons. Points from the study as a whole: Technical replicates showed around 1.1 changed clones; roughly two weeks about 16.4; four weeks 19.

The sequence came from a person aged 18 to 75 in good health. Sequencing used blood.

The CDR3 nucleotides read TGTGCCTCTGGACCCCAAGAGACCCAGTACTTC. It is translated as CASGPQETQYF. This chain links TRBV30 with TRBJ2-5, with no clear D. With 7 bases removed from V and 1 base from J, the gap between germline ends came to 7 bases. The CDR3 sequence is 11 residues long. Germline CDR1 GTSNPN, CDR2 SVGIG (reference sequence). Together with reference TRBV30 and TRBJ2-5, the CDR3 gives the full variable domain: SQTIHQWPATLVQPVGSPLSLECTVEGTSNPNLYWYRQAAGRGLQLLFYSVGIGQISSEVPQNLSASRPQDRQFILSSKKLLLSDSGFYLCASGPQETQYFGPGTRLLVL.